The 10 T cell receptor beta chains given below trace back to one sample, sequenced in a study of T cell responses to AZD1222 COVID-19 vaccine (dated by TCRdb to about 2021). Library construction relied on the immunoSEQ multiplex PCR assay. TCRdb took over this immuneACCESS table, retaining in-frame rearrangements with V and J assigned. Such tables are incomplete; in checked studies, under half of the missing clones stem from an unresolved V gene, and the remainder is unexplained. This sample gives more than 100,000 clones in total; roughly 87% of them show up just once. Around 1.2% of the sample is held by the ten biggest clonotypes. The sample's time point label is to be understood as: baseline before first vaccination. The sample here was peripheral blood, taken on day 0 of AZD1222 vaccination. Receptors originate from an adult in good health.

This clone was observed a single time. The rearrangement links TRBV9 to TRBJ1-3; D unclear. Germline loops: CDR1 SGDLS, CDR2 YYNGEE. This CDR3 is built from 15 residues. V was pared by 3 bases and J by 0 bases, with 10 bases between. CDR3 bases: TGTGCCAGCAGCGACTCCCGGGGCTCTGGAAACACCATATATTTT. This translates into CASSDSRGSGNTIYF.

The chain couples TRBV10-1 to TRBJ1-1; D call uncertain. Deletions cut 6 bases from V and 0 bases from J, with 11 bases between. Germline loops: CDR1 WNHNN, CDR2 SYGVQD (reference sequence). The CDR3 runs 14 residues. The CDR3 DNA is TGCGCCAGCAGCATTACGGGGATGAACACTGAAGCTTTCTTT. As protein: CASSITGMNTEAFF.

V usage is TRBV7-2 and J usage is TRBJ2-7; 9 positions match TRBD1. Germline V gene sequence: CDR1 SGHTA, CDR2 FQGNSA. This CDR3 is built from 14 residues. The junction had 9 bases not matched to a gene; V was cut back by 5 bases and J by 7 bases. CDR3 residues: CASSERTGVGEQYF. The CDR3 DNA reads as TGTGCCAGCAGCGAAAGGACAGGGGTGGGAGAGCAGTACTTC.

The genes are TRBV30 and TRBJ2-3; D is unclear. Trimming shortened V by 0 bases and J by 4 bases, and 11 bases separated the two germline ends. The CDR3 contains 14 residues. Germline V gene data show CDR1 as GTSNPN and CDR2 as SVGIG (reference sequence). The CDR3 protein is CAWSVGYPPDTQYF. CDR3 DNA sequence: TGTGCCTGGAGTGTAGGCTATCCTCCAGATACGCAGTATTTT.

This chain links TRBV5-1 with TRBJ1-6, with D tentatively TRBD1 (5 bases). CDR1 and CDR2 (germline): SGHRS, YFSETQ. Trimming removed 0 bases from V and 9 bases from J, with 19 bases in between. This CDR3 is built from 17 residues. CDR3 sequence reads: CASSLGDGGASPSPLHF. Here the CDR3 DNA reads TGCGCCAGCAGCTTGGGGGACGGGGGTGCGTCCCCTTCACCCCTCCACTTT.

This clone was seen a single time. The genes are TRBV10-3 and TRBJ2-1; D may be TRBD1 (5 bases). CDR1 and CDR2 from the germline V gene are ENHRY and SYGVKD. This CDR3 has 15 residues. The V end was cut by 7 bases, the J end by 5 bases, with 18 bases between. The CDR3 reads CAINNKGPPDNEQFF. The CDR3 DNA sequence: TGTGCCATCAACAACAAGGGGCCCCCTGACAATGAGCAGTTCTTC.

This chain joins TRBV27 and TRBJ1-2; D gene uncertain. The length of the CDR3 is 14 residues. CDR1 and CDR2 (germline): MNHEY, SMNVEV (reference sequence). The germline V and J ends were trimmed by 4 bases and 0 bases, with 9 bases remaining between them. CDR3 sequence (DNA): TGTGCCAGCAGTTATTCCCCAGCTAACTATGGCTACACCTTC. Translation gives CASSYSPANYGYTF.

The chain recombines TRBV11-2 with TRBJ1-4, with a weak D call TRBD1 (5 bases). This CDR3 is built from 15 residues. Germline loops: CDR1 SGHAT, CDR2 FQNNGV. V gave up 5 bases and J gave up 7 bases, with 17 bases separating them. CDR3 amino acids: CASSQTGTVSEKLFF. Written as DNA, the CDR3 is TGTGCCAGCAGCCAGACCGGGACGGTGTCTGAAAAACTGTTTTTT.

The gene calls are TRBV5-1 and TRBJ2-7; no definite D call. Deletions cut 0 bases from V and 5 bases from J, with 15 bases between. The CDR3 spans 15 residues. The germline CDR1 and CDR2 sequences are SGHRS and YFSETQ. The CDR3 protein is CASSLAGDMFDEQYF. CDR3 DNA: TGCGCCAGCAGCTTGGCCGGTGATATGTTCGACGAGCAGTACTTC.

This sequence joins TRBV6-4 and TRBJ2-3; D perhaps matches TRBD2 (7 bases). The CDR3 totals 14 residues. Trimming took 4 bases from V and 3 from J, leaving 11 bases between them. Germline CDR1 reads MRHNA; CDR2 reads SNTAGT. This chain's CDR3 is CASSVGGATDTQYF. The CDR3 coding sequence is TGTGCCAGCAGTGTAGGGGGGGCGACAGATACGCAGTATTTT.